This TCR beta chain originates from a study of T cell responses to AZD1222 COVID-19 vaccine. This clone was observed once. Profiled with immunoSEQ multiplex PCR; TCRdb holds only in-frame clones, not every one. The sample has 120,000 or so clones, 87% seen once. Germline CDR1 SGHRS, CDR2 YFSETQ. The CDR3 is 15 amino acids. The V gene end was trimmed by 3 bases and the J gene end by 5 bases; junction bases not matched to a gene: 4. This specimen consisted of peripheral blood, obtained on day 0 of AZD1222 vaccination. The clonotype was recovered from an adult in good health. The chain is built from TRBV5-1 and TRBJ1-6; 8 positions agree with TRBD1. The DNA for the CDR3 is TGCGCCAGCAGCTCCCAGACAGGGGATAATTCACCCCTCCACTTT. Translated: CASSSQTGDNSPLHF.